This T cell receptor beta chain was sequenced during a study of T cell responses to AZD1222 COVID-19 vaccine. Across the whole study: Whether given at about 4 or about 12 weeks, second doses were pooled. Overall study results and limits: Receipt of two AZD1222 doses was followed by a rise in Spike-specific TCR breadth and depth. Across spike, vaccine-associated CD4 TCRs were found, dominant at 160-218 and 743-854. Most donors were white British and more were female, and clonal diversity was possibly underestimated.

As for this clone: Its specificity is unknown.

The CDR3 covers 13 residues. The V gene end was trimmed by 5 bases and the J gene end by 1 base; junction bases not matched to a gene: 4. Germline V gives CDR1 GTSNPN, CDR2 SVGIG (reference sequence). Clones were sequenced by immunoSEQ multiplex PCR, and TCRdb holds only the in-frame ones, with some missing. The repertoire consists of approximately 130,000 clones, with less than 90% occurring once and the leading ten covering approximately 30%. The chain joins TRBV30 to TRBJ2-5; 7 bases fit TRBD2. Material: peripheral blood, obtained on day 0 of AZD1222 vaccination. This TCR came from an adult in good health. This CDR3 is CAWERTSQETQYF. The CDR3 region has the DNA TGTGCCTGGGAAAGGACTAGCCAAGAGACCCAGTACTTC.